Each of the 15 T cell receptor beta chains below was sequenced from the same sample in a study of T cells in Graves' hyperthyroidism and ophthalmopathy. Template material for amplifying TCR beta CDR3 regions consisted of RNA transcripts. HTBI primers were employed in a first-round RT-PCR of the TCR CDR3. TCRdb fed the multiplex PCR reads into MiXCR, producing one record per CDR3 protein. The sample holds roughly 350,000 distinct CDR3 sequences, roughly 15% seen once. The specimen sequenced was blood. Every receptor here comes from a woman aged 25 to 45 with Graves' ophthalmopathy.

The V call is TRBV19, the J call TRBJ1-6, with TRBD1 matching over 9 bases. Germline values: CDR1 LNHDA, CDR2 SQIVND (reference sequence). The ends lost 7 bases at V and 7 bases at J; junction bases unmatched: 8. This CDR3 is built from 15 residues. In DNA, the CDR3 is TGTGCCAGTACTACGGGACAGGGCGGGAATTCACCCCTCCACTTT. It encodes CASTTGQGGNSPLHF.

This rearrangement joins TRBV5-5 to TRBJ1-1; 9 bases are shared with TRBD1. With 2 bases clipped from V and 5 bases from J, the junction kept 7 bases outside the gene matches. The CDR3 is 15 amino acids. Germline V lookup: CDR1 SGHKS, CDR2 YYEKEE (reference sequence). The CDR3 coding sequence is TGTGCCAGCAGCTTTCGGGACAGGGTGCTAACTGAAGCTTTCTTT. It specifies CASSFRDRVLTEAFF.

There are many counts of this clonotype. This rearrangement joins TRBV12-3 or TRBV12-4 to TRBJ1-1; D unclear. This CDR3 spans 14 amino acids. The ends were cut back, 7 bases at V and 0 bases at J, with 12 bases in the middle. Here the CDR3 DNA reads TGTGCCAGCACTCCTATCGGGGTGAACACTGAAGCTTTCTTT. Its protein is CASTPIGVNTEAFF.

The sample holds many counts of this clonotype. The V gene is TRBV2, the J gene TRBJ2-2; D tentatively fits TRBD1 or TRBD2 (5 bases each). This CDR3 is 13 amino acids long. Per the germline V gene, CDR1 is SNHLY and CDR2 is FYNNEI. V was trimmed by 6 bases and J by 5 bases, leaving 10 bases between them. The chain's CDR3 is CASRGEKTGELFF. For the CDR3, the DNA is TGTGCCAGCAGAGGGGAGAAAACCGGGGAGCTGTTTTTT.

The table lists this clonotype with many counts. The chain combines TRBV3-1 with TRBJ2-3, with TRBD2 as a possible D gene (6 bases). The V end lost 1 base, the J end lost 1 base, and 12 bases lay between the germline ends. Germline CDR1 reads LGHDT; CDR2 reads YNNKEL (reference sequence). The CDR3 totals 16 residues. CDR3 nucleotide sequence: TGTGCCAGCAGCCAAGGGCAGACTAGTGGCACAGATACGCAGTATTTT. Protein: CASSQGQTSGTDTQYF.

The chain recombines TRBV5-1 with TRBJ1-3, with D perhaps TRBD1 (5 bases). Trimming left V 1 base short and J 0 bases short, with 11 bases between. The CDR3 runs to 16 residues. Germline V gene data show CDR1 as SGHRS and CDR2 as YFSETQ. The CDR3 DNA sequence: TGCGCCAGCAGCTTGAGGACACCTACCTCTGGAAACACCATATATTTT. It is translated as CASSLRTPTSGNTIYF.

The chain carries TRBV12-3 or TRBV12-4 and TRBJ1-3; the D is unclear. This CDR3 is 16 amino acids long. V was pared by 5 bases and J by 0 bases, with 14 bases between. This CDR3 is CASSEDPMSSGNTIYF. The CDR3 bases are TGTGCCAGCAGTGAAGACCCTATGAGCTCTGGAAACACCATATATTTT.

In its sample, this clonotype was seen many times. CDR3 nucleotide sequence: TGTGCCAGCAGCCACGACAGGGTGGTAGATCAGCCCCAGCATTTT. Protein sequence: CASSHDRVVDQPQHF. The rearrangement joins TRBV12-3 or TRBV12-4 to TRBJ1-5, with 7 positions matching TRBD1. This CDR3 has 15 residues. V gave up 6 bases and J gave up 5 bases; unmatched junction bases: 10.

In its sample, this clonotype was seen many times. This chain uses TRBV12-3 or TRBV12-4 with TRBJ2-1, with 10 bases that match TRBD1. Trimming took 6 bases from V and 5 from J; bases not matched to a gene: 7. The CDR3 contains 15 residues. In nucleotides, the CDR3 is TGTGCCAGCAGACCAGGGGGGACAGGGGACAATGAGCAGTTCTTC. This translates into CASRPGGTGDNEQFF.

This clonotype was observed many times. The V call is TRBV15, the J call TRBJ2-3; 8 nucleotides agree with TRBD1. The CDR3 loop spans 16 amino acids. The germline V gene encodes CDR1 LNHNV and CDR2 YYDKDF (reference sequence). With V trimmed by 1 base and J by 2 bases, 5 bases remained unmatched. CDR3 residues: CATSRVDRGYTDTQYF. CDR3 bases: TGTGCCACCAGCAGAGTCGACAGGGGATACACAGATACGCAGTATTTT.

This clonotype was picked up many times. The chain employs TRBV2 and TRBJ2-5; TRBD1 matches at 8 bases. The CDR3 has 14 residues. Unmatched junction bases numbered 7, after V lost 5 bases and J lost 5 bases. Germline V CDR1 and CDR2: SNHLY, FYNNEI. The CDR3, as DNA: TGTGCCAGCAGTATGGCAGGGGGCTTGGAGACCCAGTACTTC. Protein: CASSMAGGLETQYF.

This clonotype was found a few times. A much larger clone differs from this one at a single base, so this may be a read error. The chain recombines TRBV18 with TRBJ2-1; D is possibly TRBD1 (6 bases). This CDR3 has 16 amino acids. Germline loops: CDR1 KGHSH, CDR2 LQKENI. The CDR3 loop reads CANSPSTGKNRDEQFF. The DNA for the CDR3 is TGTGCCAACTCACCAAGTACAGGGAAGAATCGCGATGAGCAGTTCTTC.

Comments on this clonotype: A much bigger clone sits one base away, suggesting this may be a read error. The V call is TRBV27, the J call TRBJ2-7; 7 bases map to TRBD1. The CDR3 runs 15 residues. Per the germline V gene, CDR1 is MNHEY and CDR2 is SMNVEV (reference sequence). V was pared by 6 bases and J by 3 bases, with 11 bases of the junction left unmatched. CDR3 loop: CASRQNPGQVYEQYF. The DNA for the CDR3 is TGTGCCAGCAGACAAAATCCAGGACAGGTCTACGAGCAGTACTTC.

This clonotype was detected only a few times. This chain uses TRBV5-8 with TRBJ2-7; tentatively, D is TRBD1 (5 bases). Germline CDR1 reads SGHTS; CDR2 reads YDEGEE. The CDR3 has 14 residues. Trimming pared 1 base from V and 6 bases from J, leaving 14 bases between. CDR3 DNA: TGTGCCAGCAGCTTGCGGACAAGTTCGATCGAGCAGTACTTC. Its protein product is CASSLRTSSIEQYF.

This clonotype was observed a handful of times. V usage is TRBV7-2 and J usage is TRBJ2-3, with 10 bases identical to TRBD1. Trimming removed 4 bases from V and 5 bases from J; junction bases left unmatched: 6. Germline V gene sequence: CDR1 SGHTA, CDR2 FQGNSA. This CDR3 region has 15 residues. The CDR3: CASSYRGQGIDTQYF. The CDR3 region has the DNA TGTGCCAGCAGCTACCGGGGACAGGGGATAGATACGCAGTATTTT.